Presented here are 3 T cell receptor beta chains from one specimen sequenced in a study of glioma-infiltrating T cells after dendritic cell vaccination (dated by TCRdb to 2015 to 2016). Libraries were prepared through the immunoSEQ multiplex PCR assay. In its TCRdb copy, this immuneACCESS table keeps in-frame sequences only and misses some clones. Where compared with another copy, unresolved V genes explain less than half of these, and the others have no known cause. Recorded for this sample are fewer than 25,000 clones; under 90% of them occurred a single time. The ten largest clonotypes hold around 3% of the sample. In the paper's terms, the time point label means: after dendritic cell vaccination, including at tumor progression/relapse. This specimen was blood, taken after dendritic cell vaccination. The receptors were sampled from a human donor with glioblastoma.

The J gene is TRBJ2-7, the V gene TRBV13, with 11 bases matching TRBD2. V gave up 5 bases and J gave up 3 bases; unmatched junction bases: 6. Per the germline V gene, CDR1 is PRHDT and CDR2 is FYEKMQ (reference sequence). The CDR3 is 15 amino acids. CDR3 sequence (DNA): TGTGCCAGCAGCCAGGCTAGCGGGGGGTACTACGAGCAGTACTTC. Residues: CASSQASGGYYEQYF. Combining the CDR3 with reference TRBV13 and TRBJ2-7 gives the whole variable domain AAGVIQSPRHLIKEKRETATLKCYPIPRHDTVYWYQQGPGQDPQFLISFYEKMQSDKGSIPDRFSAQQFSDYHSELNMSSLELGDSALYFCASSQASGGYYEQYFGPGTRLTVT.

The chain has TRBV4-2 and TRBJ1-2, with 7 nucleotides matching TRBD1. The length of the CDR3 is 15 residues. The V gene's germline CDR1 is LGHNA and CDR2 YNFKEQ. Trimming took 3 bases from V and 0 from J; bases not matched to a gene: 4. CDR3: CASSQGTEANYGYTF. CDR3 nucleotides: TGTGCCAGCAGCCAGGGGACAGAAGCTAACTATGGCTACACCTTC.

This clone appeared once. The V call is TRBV2, the J call TRBJ1-5; D ambiguous. V shed 8 bases and J shed 6 bases, with 11 bases lying between them. CDR3 length equals 12 residues. In germline, CDR1 is SNHLY, CDR2 FYNNEI. CDR3 in DNA: TGTGCCAGCGGTTGGACTCGTCAGCCCCAGCATTTT. This translates into CASGWTRQPQHF. Full variable domain (rest looked up from reference TRBV2 and TRBJ1-5): EPEVTQTPSHQVTQMGQEVILRCVPISNHLYFYWYRQILGQKVEFLVSFYNNEISEKSEIFDDQFSVERPDGSNFTLKIRSTKLEDSAMYFCASGWTRQPQHFGDGTRLSIL.